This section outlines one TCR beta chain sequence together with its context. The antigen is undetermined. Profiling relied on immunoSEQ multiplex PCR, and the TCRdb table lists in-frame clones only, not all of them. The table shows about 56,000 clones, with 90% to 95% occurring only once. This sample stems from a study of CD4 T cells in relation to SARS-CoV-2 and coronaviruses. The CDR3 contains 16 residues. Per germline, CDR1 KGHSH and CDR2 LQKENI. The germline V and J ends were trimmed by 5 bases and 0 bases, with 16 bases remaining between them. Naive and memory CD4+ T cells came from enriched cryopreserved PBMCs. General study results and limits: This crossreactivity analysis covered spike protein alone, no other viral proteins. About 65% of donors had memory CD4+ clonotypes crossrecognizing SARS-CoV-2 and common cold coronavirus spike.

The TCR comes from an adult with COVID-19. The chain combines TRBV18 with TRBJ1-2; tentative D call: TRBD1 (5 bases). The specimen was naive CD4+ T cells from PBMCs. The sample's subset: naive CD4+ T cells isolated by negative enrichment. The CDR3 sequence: CASSSRGTTPNYGYTF. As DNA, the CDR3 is TGTGCCAGCTCATCCAGAGGGACCACTCCTAACTATGGCTACACCTTC.